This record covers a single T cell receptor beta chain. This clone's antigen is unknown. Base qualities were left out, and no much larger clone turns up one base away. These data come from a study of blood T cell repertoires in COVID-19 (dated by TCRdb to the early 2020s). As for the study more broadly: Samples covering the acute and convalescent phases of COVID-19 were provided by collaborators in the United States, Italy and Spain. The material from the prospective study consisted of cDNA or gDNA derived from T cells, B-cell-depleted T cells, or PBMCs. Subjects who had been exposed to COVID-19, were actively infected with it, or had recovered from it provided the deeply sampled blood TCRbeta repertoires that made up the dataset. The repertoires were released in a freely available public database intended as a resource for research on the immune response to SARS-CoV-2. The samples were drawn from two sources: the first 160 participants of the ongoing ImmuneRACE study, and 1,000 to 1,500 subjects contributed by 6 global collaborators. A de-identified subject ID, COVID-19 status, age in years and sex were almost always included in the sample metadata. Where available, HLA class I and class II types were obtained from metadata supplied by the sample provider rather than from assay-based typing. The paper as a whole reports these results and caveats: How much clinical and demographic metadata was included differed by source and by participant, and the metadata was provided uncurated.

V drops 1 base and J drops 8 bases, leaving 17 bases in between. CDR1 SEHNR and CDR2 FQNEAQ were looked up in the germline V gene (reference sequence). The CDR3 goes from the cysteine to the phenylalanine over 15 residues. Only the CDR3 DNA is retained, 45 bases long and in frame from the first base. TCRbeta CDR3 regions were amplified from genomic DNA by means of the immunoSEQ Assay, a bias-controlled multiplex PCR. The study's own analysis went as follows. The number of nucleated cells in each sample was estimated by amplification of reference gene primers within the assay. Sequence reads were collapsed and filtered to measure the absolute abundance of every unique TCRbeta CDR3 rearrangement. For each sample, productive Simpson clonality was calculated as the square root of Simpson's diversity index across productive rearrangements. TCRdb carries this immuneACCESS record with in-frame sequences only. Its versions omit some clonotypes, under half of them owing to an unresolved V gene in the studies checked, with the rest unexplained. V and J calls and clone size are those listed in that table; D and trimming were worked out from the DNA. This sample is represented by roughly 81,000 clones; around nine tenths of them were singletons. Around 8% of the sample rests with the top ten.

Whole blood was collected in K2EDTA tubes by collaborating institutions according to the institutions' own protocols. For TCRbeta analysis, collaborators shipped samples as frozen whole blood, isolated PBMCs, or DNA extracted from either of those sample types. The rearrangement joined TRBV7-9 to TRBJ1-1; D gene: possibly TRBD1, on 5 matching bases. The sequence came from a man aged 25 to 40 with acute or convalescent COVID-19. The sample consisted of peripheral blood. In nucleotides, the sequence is TGTGCCAGCAGCTTAGTAAGGGGCTCCTTCGTAGAAGCTTTCTTT. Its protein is CASSLVRGSFVEAFF.